The rows below give T cell receptor beta chains drawn from one sample of a study of breast tumors, draining lymph nodes, adjacent tissues. TCRdb called the multiplex PCR reads again in MiXCR, with one record for every CDR3 protein. The top ten clones hold 1.4% of a sample with about 230,000 distinct CDR3 sequences, about 32% of them seen once. Specimen: axillary lymph node tissue. These receptors all come from a female donor with breast cancer. Some clones in this sample may be carry-over from other donors' samples. The CDR3 runs from the conserved cysteine through the conserved F or W. The D gene is left open where the match is weak. Only some rows state a clone size, as once, few, many or a class for expanded clones.

j_call v_call clone_size d_call cdr3_aa cdr3_nt
TRBJ2-7 TRBV20-1 many TRBD1 CSAKGDRAREQYF TGCAGTGCTAAGGGCGACAGGGCGAGAGAGCAGTACTTC
TRBJ1-2 TRBV20-1 . . CSARDLDSYGYTF TGCAGTGCTAGAGATCTAGACAGTTATGGCTACACCTTC
TRBJ2-7 TRBV2 few . CASSAQNERYF TGTGCCAGCAGTGCTCAGAACGAGCGGTACTTC
TRBJ1-1 TRBV29-1 . . CSVKMNTEAFF TGCAGCGTAAAAATGAACACTGAAGCTTTCTTT
TRBJ2-5 TRBV11-2 many TRBD2 CASSPGLASRETQYF TGTGCCAGCAGCCCGGGACTAGCGTCACGGGAGACCCAGTACTTC
TRBJ1-2 TRBV18 many . CASSLKDGGYTF TGTGCCAGCTCACTAAAAGACGGGGGCTACACCTTC
TRBJ2-7 TRBV2 many . CASIAGTSYEQYF TGTGCCAGCATAGCCGGGACATCCTACGAGCAGTACTTC
TRBJ1-4 TRBV18 many . CASSQDATNEKLFF TGTGCCAGCTCACAGGACGCAACTAATGAAAAACTGTTTTTT
TRBJ1-1 TRBV12-3/TRBV12-4 . . CASSLRQGSFGVVEAFF TGTGCCAGCAGTTTACGGCAGGGCTCTTTCGGCGTGGTGGAGGCTTTCTTT
TRBJ2-7 TRBV7-8 many . CASSLNPQTRVREQYF TGTGCCAGCAGCCTAAACCCCCAGACTAGAGTACGCGAGCAGTACTTC
TRBJ2-3 TRBV5-1 many TRBD2 CASSFWTSENTQYF TGCGCCAGCAGCTTCTGGACTAGCGAAAATACGCAGTATTTT
TRBJ2-2 TRBV20-1 many . CSARARSGNTGELFF TGCAGTGCTAGAGCTCGGTCGGGGAACACCGGGGAGCTGTTTTTT
TRBJ1-2 TRBV19 . TRBD1 CASSGTVTYGYTF TGTGCCAGTAGTGGGACAGTCACTTATGGCTACACCTTC
TRBJ2-1 TRBV6-2/TRBV6-3 many . CASRLAEGEQFF TGTGCCAGCAGGCTAGCCGAGGGAGAGCAGTTCTTC
TRBJ1-2 TRBV2 many TRBD1 CASSLKQGAYGYTF TGTGCCAGCAGCCTCAAACAGGGGGCCTATGGCTACACCTTC
TRBJ2-1 TRBV11-1 . TRBD2 CASSLKRGPISESNEQFF TGTGCCAGCAGCTTAAAGCGGGGACCGATTTCTGAGAGCAATGAGCAGTTCTTC
TRBJ2-4 TRBV5-6 . TRBD2 CASSISLAGGPGNIQYF TGTGCCAGCAGCATTTCTTTAGCGGGAGGGCCCGGAAACATTCAGTACTTC
TRBJ2-2 TRBV12-3/TRBV12-4 . TRBD1 CASQQGLGEFSSTGEPFF TGTGCCAGTCAACAGGGGTTGGGAGAGTTTAGTAGCACCGGGGAGCCGTTTTTT
TRBJ1-6 TRBV5-1 many . CASSVSSYNSPLHF TGCGCCAGCAGCGTCAGCTCCTATAATTCACCCCTCCACTTT